The T cell receptor beta chain described here comes from a study of blood T cell repertoires in COVID-19. Across the study: Whether acute or convalescent, the COVID-19 samples came from the United States, Italy and Spain. PBMCs, B-cell-depleted T cells, or T cells provided the cDNA or gDNA that made up the material.

As processed by the authors: Amplification of reference gene primers was used by the study to estimate nucleated cell counts. Profiled with immunoSEQ multiplex PCR; TCRdb holds only in-frame clones, not every one. V and J calls and clone size are copied from that table; D and trimming were computed from the DNA. This table has some 110,000 clones, about nine tenths appearing once. This CDR3 is built from 13 residues. V lost 6 bases and J lost 4, with 12 bases in between. CDR1 is KGHSH, CDR2 LQKENI, per germline. The specimen was peripheral blood. The origin of this receptor is a human donor in a cohort sampled during active COVID-19. This chain links TRBV18 with TRBJ1-1, with D possibly TRBD1 on 5 matching bases. DNA for the CDR3: TGTGCCAGCTCCCTGGGGGGAGGCACTGAAGCTTTCTTT. This translates into CASSLGGGTEAFF.